This T cell receptor (beta chain) stems from a study of identical twins. In the case of this clonotype: The antigen remains undetermined.

TCRdb recomputed calls from the 5' RACE reads with MiXCR, one row per CDR3 protein. The sample has 200,000 to 300,000 distinct CDR3 sequences, approximately 7% seen once. Study-level findings and limits: Potential partial confounding of zero-insertion analyses by invariant MAIT and iNKT cells was noted. An excess of low generation probability was shown by twin-shared out-of-frame alpha sequences.

CDR1 and CDR2 from the germline V gene are SGDLS and YYNGEE. The CDR3 loop spans 16 amino acids. Trimming pared 4 bases from V and 4 bases from J, leaving 18 bases between. This same sample was also part of a study on yellow fever vaccine responses in identical twins.

V gene TRBV9 combines with J gene TRBJ2-1; possibly TRBD2 for D (5 bases). Sequences were obtained from memory (CD45RO+) T cells sorted from blood. This receptor was identified in a woman under 30 in good health. CDR3 loop: CASSHTRGSPYNEQFF. The CDR3 DNA follows: TGTGCCAGCAGCCATACTCGGGGTTCCCCTTACAATGAGCAGTTCTTC. The entire variable domain, with the rest obtained from reference TRBV9 and TRBJ2-1, is as follows: DSGVTQTPKHLITATGQRVTLRCSPRSGDLSVYWYQQSLDQGLQFLIQYYNGEERAKGNILERFSAQQFPDLHSELNLSSLELGDSALYFCASSHTRGSPYNEQFFGPGTRLTVL.